These 22 T cell receptor beta chains share one sample of origin, sequenced in a study of post-analysis software for immune sequencing data. For these TCRs, the target antigens are not known. Study-wide findings and caveats: Four or five TRBV segments occurring more often in patients than controls included TRBV5-6, TRBV5-1 and TRBV20-1.

Unique molecular identifiers were present in the TCR beta cDNA libraries. TCRdb re-called the PCR reads with MiXCR, one entry per CDR3 protein. The table has hundreds of thousands of distinct CDR3 sequences, 59% seen once. Sequenced sample: blood. The receptors stem from a girl aged 2-10 years with multiple sclerosis.

This chain uses TRBV9 with TRBJ2-7; possibly TRBD1 or TRBD2 for D (6 bases each). The V end lost 3 bases, the J end lost 2 bases, and 12 bases lay between the germline ends. Germline V gives CDR1 SGDLS, CDR2 YYNGEE. This CDR3 has 14 amino acids. For the CDR3, the DNA is TGTGCCAGCAGCGGGGTCGGGGGCCCCTACGAGCAGTACTTC. Protein product: CASSGVGGPYEQYF. Drawing the rest from reference TRBV9 and TRBJ2-7, the complete variable domain is DSGVTQTPKHLITATGQRVTLRCSPRSGDLSVYWYQQSLDQGLQFLIQYYNGEERAKGNILERFSAQQFPDLHSELNLSSLELGDSALYFCASSGVGGPYEQYFGPGTRLTVT.

The chain uses TRBV7-2 and TRBJ2-1; 11 bases are shared with TRBD2. The CDR3 is 16 residues long. The germline V gene encodes CDR1 SGHTA and CDR2 FQGNSA. With V trimmed by 4 bases and J by 10 bases, 12 bases remained unmatched. CDR3 in DNA: TGTGCCAGCAGCTCGCTCGGACTAGCGGGCCCGGGGGAGCAGTTCTTC. It specifies CASSSLGLAGPGEQFF.

CDR3 coding DNA: TGTGCCAGCAGCCCCTCGGGAGGGTTTAACACTGAAGCTTTCTTT. Translating it yields CASSPSGGFNTEAFF. The V and J genes are TRBV6-2 or TRBV6-3 and TRBJ1-1, with D unresolved. Germline loops: CDR1 MNHEY, CDR2 SVGEGT. Trimming took 6 bases from V and 2 from J, leaving 16 bases between them. This CDR3 region has 15 residues.

In its sample, this clonotype was seen a few times. This chain connects TRBV9 to TRBJ2-3, with D uncertain. There are 14 residues in the CDR3. CDR1 SGDLS and CDR2 YYNGEE come from the germline V gene. V was cut by 3 bases and J by 1 base, with 9 bases left in between. The CDR3 DNA sequence: TGTGCCAGCAGCGCCCGAAGTGGCACAGATACGCAGTATTTT. This sequence encodes CASSARSGTDTQYF.

The CDR3 nucleotides read TGTGCCAGCAGCTTAGAAGGGGCCTGGACAGGGGACCATGAGCAGTTCTTC. It codes for CASSLEGAWTGDHEQFF. V gene TRBV7-2 combines with J gene TRBJ2-1; 9 bases are a match to TRBD1. Germline V lookup: CDR1 SGHTA, CDR2 FQGNSA. Trimming at V came to 1 base and at J to 8 bases, leaving 12 bases not matched to a gene. This CDR3 has 17 residues.

This chain connects TRBV7-8 to TRBJ2-1; no clear D. CDR3 length: 14 amino acids. The V gene lost 5 bases and the J gene lost 0 bases, with 8 bases spanning the gap. The germline gives CDR1 SGHVS, CDR2 FQNEAQ. The CDR3 reads CASSPDHSYNEQFF. The CDR3 DNA reads TGTGCCAGCAGCCCGGACCACTCCTACAATGAGCAGTTCTTC.

V usage is TRBV29-1 and J usage is TRBJ2-1; 7 bases fit TRBD1. CDR1 and CDR2 (germline): SQVTM, ANQGSEA. V dropped 0 bases and J dropped 0; count of bases not matched to a gene: 5. CDR3 length equals 16 residues. The CDR3 region has the DNA TGCAGCGTTGAAGATCCAGGGGGATACTCCTACAATGAGCAGTTCTTC. Protein product: CSVEDPGGYSYNEQFF.

A few counts support this clonotype. This rearrangement joins TRBV20-1 to TRBJ2-3; TRBD2 matches 9 bases. The junction had 6 bases not matched to a gene; V was cut back by 4 bases and J by 7 bases. The CDR3 totals 13 residues. CDR1 DFQATT and CDR2 SNEGSKA come from the germline V gene (reference sequence). The chain's CDR3 is CSATSGVGYTQYF. Written as DNA, the CDR3 is TGCAGTGCTACTAGCGGGGTAGGATATACGCAGTATTTT.

The rearrangement links TRBV5-1 to TRBJ2-1; D is uncertain. This CDR3 has 18 residues. V shed 4 bases and J shed 0 bases, with 20 bases lying between them. Germline V gene lookup returns CDR1 SGHRS and CDR2 YFSETQ. The CDR3 region has the DNA TGCGCCAGCAGCCACCCGGAACGTATTCCGAGCTCCTACAATGAGCAGTTCTTC. This encodes CASSHPERIPSSYNEQFF.

The chain uses TRBV4-1 and TRBJ2-5; no firm D call. Per the germline V gene, CDR1 is MGHRA and CDR2 is YSYEKL. With 0 bases removed from V and 4 bases from J, the gap between germline ends came to 12 bases. The CDR3 has 15 residues. The CDR3 DNA reads as TGCGCCAGCAGCCAAGATCGCCCGCCCGGAGAGACCCAGTACTTC. Translated: CASSQDRPPGETQYF.

This clonotype has only a few counts. This chain joins TRBV7-2 and TRBJ2-5; weak D call: TRBD2 (6 bases). Per germline, CDR1 SGHTA and CDR2 FQGNSA. V was cut by 1 base and J by 5 bases, with 14 bases left in between. The CDR3 totals 15 residues. DNA for the CDR3: TGTGCCAGCAGCTTAGACTCCGGGAGACAGGAGACCCAGTACTTC. It translates to CASSLDSGRQETQYF.

The chain uses TRBV6-5 and TRBJ2-2, with D possibly being TRBD1 or TRBD2 (5 bases each). CDR3 length equals 18 residues. Germline assignment: CDR1 MNHEY and CDR2 SVGAGI. The V end was cut by 0 bases, the J end by 5 bases, with 19 bases between. The CDR3 reads CASSYSRKAGRWTGELFF. CDR3 coding DNA: TGTGCCAGCAGTTACTCAAGGAAGGCAGGGAGATGGACCGGGGAGCTGTTTTTT.

In its sample, this clonotype was seen once. The chain joins TRBV7-2 to TRBJ1-1; perhaps TRBD1 as D (5 bases). CDR1 is SGHTA and CDR2 is FQGNSA in the germline V gene. V was clipped by 1 base and J by 12 bases, with 18 bases between them. The CDR3 runs 14 residues. CDR3 amino acids: CASSLGGGVRGSFF. The DNA for the CDR3 is TGTGCCAGCAGCTTAGGTGGAGGAGTCCGGGGGTCTTTCTTT.

The V call is TRBV18, the J call TRBJ2-7; D not certain. This CDR3 has 14 residues. From germline, CDR1 is KGHSH and CDR2 LQKENI. V was pared by 4 bases and J by 3 bases, with 13 bases between. The CDR3 is CASSRATRIYEQYV. The CDR3 nucleotides are TGTGCCAGCTCACGAGCAACAAGGATCTACGAGCAGTACGTC.

The V and J genes are TRBV7-9 and TRBJ2-6; 10 nucleotides agree with TRBD1. The trim removed 2 bases at V and 0 bases at J, leaving 7 bases unmatched. This CDR3 is 19 amino acids long. Germline CDR1 SEHNR, CDR2 FQNEAQ (reference sequence). CDR3 region: CASSLYLGQGFSGANVLTF. The CDR3 DNA follows: TGTGCCAGCAGCTTATACTTGGGACAGGGGTTCTCTGGGGCCAACGTCCTGACTTTC.

This chain links TRBV29-1 with TRBJ1-2, with D possibly being TRBD1 (5 bases). This CDR3 comprises 12 residues. V was cut by 6 bases and J by 8 bases, with 16 bases left in between. Germline V gene data show CDR1 as SQVTM and CDR2 as ANQGSEA. In DNA form, the CDR3 reads TGCAGCGTCGGGGGGTTCGAGGGAGGCTACACCTTC. Its protein is CSVGGFEGGYTF.

The rearrangement joins TRBV3-1 to TRBJ2-5, with TRBD2 matching 12 bases. The germline V gene has CDR1 LGHDT and CDR2 YNNKEL (reference sequence). The CDR3 is made up of 17 amino acids. Losses at the gene ends were 2 bases for V and 2 bases for J; bases not matched to a gene: 6. The CDR3: CASSQYRTSGIQETQYF. CDR3 DNA sequence: TGTGCCAGCAGCCAATATAGGACTAGCGGGATACAAGAGACCCAGTACTTC.

This clonotype was seen just once. This CDR3 reads CSALAGSQETQYF. CDR3 DNA sequence: TGCAGTGCACTAGCGGGGAGCCAAGAGACCCAGTACTTC. The chain couples TRBV20-1 to TRBJ2-5; 10 bases match TRBD2. V shed 6 bases, J shed 1 base, and the junction held 2 bases outside the gene matches. CDR3 length equals 13 residues. Germline values: CDR1 DFQATT, CDR2 SNEGSKA (reference sequence).

This clonotype was counted between two and nine times. The genes are TRBV7-2 and TRBJ2-3; D gene unclear. Germline V gives CDR1 SGHTA, CDR2 FQGNSA. V lost 7 bases and J lost 2, with 13 bases in between. The CDR3 contains 14 residues. CDR3 sequence reads: CASTFKLNTDTQYF. The CDR3 DNA reads as TGTGCCAGCACCTTCAAGTTGAACACAGATACGCAGTATTTT.

This rearrangement joins TRBV9 to TRBJ1-2; 7 nucleotides match TRBD1. V shed 4 bases and J 7 bases; nucleotides not matched to a gene: 16. The V gene's germline CDR1 is SGDLS and CDR2 YYNGEE. This CDR3 comprises 16 residues. The CDR3 region has the DNA TGTGCCAGCAGCCCGGCCCCCCAGACAGGGATCAGTGGCTACACCTTC. Encoded protein: CASSPAPQTGISGYTF. Supplemented by reference TRBV9 and TRBJ1-2, the full variable domain reads DSGVTQTPKHLITATGQRVTLRCSPRSGDLSVYWYQQSLDQGLQFLIQYYNGEERAKGNILERFSAQQFPDLHSELNLSSLELGDSALYFCASSPAPQTGISGYTFGSGTRLTVV.

V usage is TRBV10-3 and J usage is TRBJ2-5; TRBD2 agrees at 13 bases. There are 15 residues in the CDR3. Germline loops: CDR1 ENHRY, CDR2 SYGVKD. The junction had 6 bases not matched to a gene; V was cut back by 6 bases and J by 5 bases. CDR3 nucleotides: TGTGCCATCAGCGGGACTAGCGGGGTCTGGGAGACCCAGTACTTC. Translated, it gives CAISGTSGVWETQYF.

The chain carries TRBV7-2 and TRBJ1-2, with D perhaps TRBD1 (5 bases). Trimming took off 1 base at V and 6 bases at J, with 15 bases between the two ends. There are 15 residues in the CDR3. Germline V gene lookup returns CDR1 SGHTA and CDR2 FQGNSA. The chain's CDR3 is CASSLEARDPDGYTF. The CDR3 DNA is TGTGCCAGCAGCTTAGAAGCCAGGGATCCAGATGGCTACACCTTC.